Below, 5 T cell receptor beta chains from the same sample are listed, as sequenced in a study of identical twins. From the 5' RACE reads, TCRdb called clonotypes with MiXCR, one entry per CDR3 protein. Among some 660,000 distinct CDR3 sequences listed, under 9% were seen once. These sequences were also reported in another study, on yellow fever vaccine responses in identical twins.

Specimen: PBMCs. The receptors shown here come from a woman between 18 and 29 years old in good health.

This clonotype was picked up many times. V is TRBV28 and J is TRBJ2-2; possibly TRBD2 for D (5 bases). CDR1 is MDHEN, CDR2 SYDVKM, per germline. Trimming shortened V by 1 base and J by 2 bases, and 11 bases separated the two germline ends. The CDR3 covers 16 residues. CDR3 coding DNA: TGTGCCAGCAGTTTATTGTCGGGGTACAACACCGGGGAGCTGTTTTTT. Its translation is CASSLLSGYNTGELFF.

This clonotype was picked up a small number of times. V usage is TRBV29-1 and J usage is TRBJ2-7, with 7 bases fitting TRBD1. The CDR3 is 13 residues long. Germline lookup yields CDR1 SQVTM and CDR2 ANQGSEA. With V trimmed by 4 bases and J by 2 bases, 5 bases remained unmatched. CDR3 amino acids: CSVGTGQTYEQYF. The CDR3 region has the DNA TGCAGCGTTGGGACAGGCCAAACCTACGAGCAGTACTTC.

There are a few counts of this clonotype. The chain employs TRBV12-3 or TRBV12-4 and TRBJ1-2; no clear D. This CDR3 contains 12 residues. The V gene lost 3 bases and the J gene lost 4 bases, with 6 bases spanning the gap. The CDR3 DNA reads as TGTGCCAGCAGTTTGAGTCCCTATGGCTACACCTTC. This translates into CASSLSPYGYTF.

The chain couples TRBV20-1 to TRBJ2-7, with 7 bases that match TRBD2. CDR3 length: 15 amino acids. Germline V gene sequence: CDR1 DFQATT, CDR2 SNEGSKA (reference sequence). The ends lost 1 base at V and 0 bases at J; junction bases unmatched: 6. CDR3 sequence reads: CSARGSSGHSYEQYF. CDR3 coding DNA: TGCAGTGCTAGAGGGTCTAGCGGACACTCCTACGAGCAGTACTTC.

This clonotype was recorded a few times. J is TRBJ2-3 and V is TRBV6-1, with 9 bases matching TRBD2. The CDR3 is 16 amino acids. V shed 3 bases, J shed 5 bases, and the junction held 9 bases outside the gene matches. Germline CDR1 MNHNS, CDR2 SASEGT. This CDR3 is CASSDASGAARDTQYF. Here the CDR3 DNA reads TGTGCCAGCAGTGACGCTAGCGGGGCGGCGAGAGATACGCAGTATTTT.